A single sample gave rise to the 3 T cell receptor beta chains below, sequenced in a study of cytomegalovirus exposure and HLA in healthy donors. Primers: 60 Vbeta forward and 13 Jbeta reverse. The repertoire was sequenced with immunoSEQ multiplex PCR; TCRdb's copy has only in-frame clones and lacks some. There are around 170,000 clones in the sample; 65% to 80% occur only once, and 0.69% lies in the top ten. Input material: PBMCs. These receptors all come from a woman in her thirties or forties in good health and CMV-seronegative.

The V call is TRBV5-1, the J call TRBJ2-1; D perhaps matches TRBD2 (6 bases). The ends were cut back, 0 bases at V and 8 bases at J, with 12 bases in the middle. The CDR3 loop spans 14 amino acids. CDR1 is SGHRS and CDR2 is YFSETQ in the germline V gene. CDR3: CASSLVISGDEQFF. CDR3 coding DNA: TGCGCCAGCAGCTTGGTGATTAGCGGAGATGAGCAGTTCTTC. Using reference TRBV5-1 and TRBJ2-1 for the parts outside the CDR3, the full variable domain is KAGVTQTPRYLIKTRGQQVTLSCSPISGHRSVSWYQQTPGQGLQFLFEYFSETQRNKGNFPGRFSGRQFSNSRSEMNVSTLELGDSALYLCASSLVISGDEQFFGPGTRLTVL.

The rearrangement joins TRBV6-5 to TRBJ1-1, with D maybe TRBD1 (5 bases). The CDR3 runs to 14 residues. Germline lookup yields CDR1 MNHEY and CDR2 SVGAGI. The ends were cut back, 5 bases at V and 4 bases at J, with 14 bases in the middle. The CDR3 here is CASSPPRGFTEAFF. The CDR3 DNA is TGTGCCAGCAGTCCTCCCCGGGGGTTCACTGAAGCTTTCTTT.

The genes are TRBV10-2 and TRBJ2-1; 12 positions match TRBD2. V shed 7 bases, J shed 6 bases, and the junction held 1 base outside the gene matches. The CDR3 totals 13 residues. Germline V gene data show CDR1 as WSHSY and CDR2 as SAAADI. This CDR3 reads CASKLAGGNEQFF. DNA for the CDR3: TGCGCCAGCAAACTAGCGGGGGGCAATGAGCAGTTCTTC.